The rows below give T cell receptor beta chains drawn from one sample of a study of cytotoxic CD8 clonotypes in ibrutinib-treated CLL. TCRdb's copy holds only in-frame clones and misses some; the assay was immunoSEQ multiplex PCR. The sample records 200,000 to 250,000 clones, under 80% being singletons. The sample consisted of PBMCs, taken after 24 months of ibrutinib treatment. Source of these receptors: a human donor with chronic lymphocytic leukemia. The CDR3 runs from the conserved cysteine through the conserved F or W. The D gene is left open where the match is weak. Clone size is not always given. Where it is, it says once, few, many or a class for expanded clones.

. | TRBD2 | TRBJ2-4 | TRBV4-1 | TGCGCCAGCAGCCAAAACTTACTAGCGGGAGATGGGGGGGACATTCAGTACTTC | CASSQNLLAGDGGDIQYF
once | TRBD1 | TRBJ2-7 | TRBV6-5 | TGTGCCAGCAGTCAACCGGGACAGGGCCTCTACGAGCAGTACTTC | CASSQPGQGLYEQYF
. | . | TRBJ2-5 | TRBV7-9 | TGTGCCAGCAGCCTTTTCAACCCCCAAGAGACCCAGTACTTC | CASSLFNPQETQYF
. | . | TRBJ2-7 | TRBV20-1 | TGCAGTGCTAGCAGGGCGGGCGAGCAGTACTTC | CSASRAGEQYF
. | . | TRBJ2-1 | TRBV2 | TGTGCCAGCAGTAGTTTAACTTTTTACAATGAGCAGTTCTTC | CASSSLTFYNEQFF
. | . | TRBJ2-5 | TRBV7-7 | TGTGCTAGCAGTACCGAAACAGGGATCGGGACCCAGTACTTC | CASSTETGIGTQYF
. | . | TRBJ2-3 | TRBV29-1 | TGCAGCGTTGCAGGGATGAGCACAGATACGCAGTATTTT | CSVAGMSTDTQYF
. | TRBD1 | TRBJ2-3 | TRBV6-6 | TGTGCCAGCCGGACAGGGGAAACAGATACGCAGTATTTT | CASRTGETDTQYF
. | . | TRBJ2-1 | TRBV2 | TGTGCCAGCAGTGATGCTAGCGAGAGCGCCAATGAGCAGTTCTTC | CASSDASESANEQFF
. | . | TRBJ2-7 | TRBV13 | TGTGCCAGCTGCACCCGCCTAGTCGGTTGCGAGCAGTACTTC | CASCTRLVGCEQYF
. | TRBD1 | TRBJ2-3 | TRBV29-1 | TGCAGCGTCCGACAGGGTAATACAGATACGCAGTATTTT | CSVRQGNTDTQYF
. | . | TRBJ1-2 | TRBV5-6 | TGTGCCAGCAGCCCGTCAGCCGCTTATGGCTACACCTTC | CASSPSAAYGYTF
few | . | TRBJ2-2 | TRBV2 | TGTGCCAGCAGTTTTATAGAGACCGGGGAGCTGTTTTTT | CASSFIETGELFF
few | TRBD2 | TRBJ2-5 | TRBV19 | TGTGCCAGTAGTATTGGACTAGCGGGGAGCCAAGAGACCCAGTACTTC | CASSIGLAGSQETQYF
. | . | TRBJ1-4 | TRBV5-1 | TGCGCCAGCAGCTTGTATCCAGGGACGAATGAAAAACTGTTTTTT | CASSLYPGTNEKLFF
. | . | TRBJ2-1 | TRBV11-2 | TGTGCCAGCAGCTTAGTTGGACAGAGGGAGTTCGAGGGGCAGTTCTTC | CASSLVGQREFEGQFF
. | . | TRBJ2-7 | TRBV28 | TGTGCCAGCACCATGACGACCAGGGCCTACGAGCAGTACTTC | CASTMTTRAYEQYF
once | TRBD1 | TRBJ2-3 | TRBV7-2 | TGTGCCAGCAACCCTCAGACAGGGGGCACAGATACGCAGTATTTT | CASNPQTGGTDTQYF
. | TRBD1 | TRBJ1-2 | TRBV28 | TGTGCCAGCAGTTCCCCCTTCTATCCCGGACAGGGCTTGTATGGCTACACCTTC | CASSSPFYPGQGLYGYTF
. | TRBD1 | TRBJ2-7 | TRBV19 | TGTGCCAGTAGCGAACGGGACAGTGGGATCCACGAGCAGTACTTC | CASSERDSGIHEQYF
. | . | TRBJ1-2 | TRBV4-2 | TGTGCCAGCAGCCAGTACGAGGGGGGGGCTAACTATGGCTACACCTTC | CASSQYEGGANYGYTF
. | TRBD1 | TRBJ2-6 | TRBV7-3 | TGTGCCAGCAGACAGACAGGGGTCCCCCCGGGGGCCAACGTCCTGACTTTC | CASRQTGVPPGANVLTF
. | . | TRBJ2-1 | TRBV11-2 | TGTGCCAGCAGCTTAGTGGCTACTAGGTACAATGAGCAGTTCTTC | CASSLVATRYNEQFF
few | . | TRBJ2-2 | TRBV9 | TGTGCCAGCAGCGGTGAAGGAGGTTTCACCGGGGAGCTGTTTTTT | CASSGEGGFTGELFF
few | . | TRBJ2-4 | TRBV5-1 | TGCGCCAGCAGCTTGAATTGGTCAGGGTCGGTGAAAAACATTCAGTACTTC | CASSLNWSGSVKNIQYF
. | TRBD1 | TRBJ1-1 | TRBV28 | TGTGCCAGCAGTTTAATGGACAGGGGGATGAACACTGAAGCTTTCTTT | CASSLMDRGMNTEAFF
. | . | TRBJ1-5 | TRBV19 | TGTGCCAGTAGCCAGAGGAGGAGCAATCAGCCCCAGCATTTT | CASSQRRSNQPQHF
. | . | TRBJ2-7 | TRBV14 | TGTGCCAGCAGCCCCAAAAACAGGCCCGACGAGCAGTACTTC | CASSPKNRPDEQYF
few | . | TRBJ1-1 | TRBV27 | TGTGCCAGCCGACGGGATTGGGAGAAGGCTTTCTTT | CASRRDWEKAFF
. | TRBD1 | TRBJ2-7 | TRBV19 | TGTGCCAGTAGTGTTACCACAGGGGACTACGAGCAGTACTTC | CASSVTTGDYEQYF
few | TRBD2 | TRBJ2-4 | TRBV2 | TGTGCCAGCCTCGTCCCCCGCGGGAGGGAAGGGAACATTCAGTACTTC | CASLVPRGREGNIQYF
. | . | TRBJ2-4 | TRBV7-9 | TGTGCCAGCAGCCGAGAGTTAGCCAAAAACATTCAGTACTTC | CASSRELAKNIQYF
few | TRBD1 | TRBJ1-1 | TRBV5-1 | TGCGCCAGCAGCTTGTCGGGACAGCTGAACACTGAAGCTTTCTTT | CASSLSGQLNTEAFF
once | TRBD1 | TRBJ2-7 | TRBV19 | TGTGCCAGTAGTATAGTGGCAGGGGGAGACTACGAGCAGTACTTC | CASSIVAGGDYEQYF
. | . | TRBJ2-5 | TRBV5-1 | TGCGCCAGCAGCTTAGACAGTGTACAAGAGACCCAGTACTTC | CASSLDSVQETQYF
. | . | TRBJ1-2 | TRBV2 | TGTGCCAGCAGTGGAGGGGAGCGCTATGGCTACACCTTC | CASSGGERYGYTF
. | . | TRBJ2-5 | TRBV7-2 | TGTGCCAGCAGCTGGGCCCCGGGACTGAAAGAGACCCAGTACTTC | CASSWAPGLKETQYF
few | . | TRBJ2-5 | TRBV9 | TGTGCCAGCAGCGTGTCCGGAGGTCAAGAGACCCAGTACTTC | CASSVSGGQETQYF
. | . | TRBJ2-5 | TRBV28 | TGTGCCAGCAGTTTCCGGGGCCTCGGAGAGACCCAGTACTTC | CASSFRGLGETQYF
once | . | TRBJ2-7 | TRBV27 | TGTGCCAGCAGAGAAATTCGAGCGGGCCACGAGCAGTACTTC | CASREIRAGHEQYF
. | . | TRBJ2-1 | TRBV6-4 | TGTGCCAGCAGTCTGGACTATCTAGACAATGAGCAGTTCTTC | CASSLDYLDNEQFF
. | . | TRBJ1-4 | TRBV28 | TGTGCCAGCAGTTCCTACATTGAAAAACTGTTTTTT | CASSSYIEKLFF
. | . | TRBJ2-3 | TRBV27 | TGTGCCAGCAGTTTGTCCTGGGTCACCTTGAGCACAGATACGCAGTATTTT | CASSLSWVTLSTDTQYF
. | TRBD1 | TRBJ1-4 | TRBV6-1 | TGTGCCAGCAGTGAAGTGTCAGGGGGTGGTATTGGATTTGGGTTTTTT | CASSEVSGGGIGFGFF
once | . | TRBJ1-1 | TRBV5-1 | TGCGCCAGCAGCTCGGCGAACACTGAAGCTTTCTTT | CASSSANTEAFF
. | . | TRBJ1-5 | TRBV30 | TGTGCCTGGAGCACTCTTAATCAGCCCCAGCATTTT | CAWSTLNQPQHF
. | . | TRBJ1-1 | TRBV29-1 | TGCAGCGGAAACTACAGGAATCCGAACACTGAAGCTTTCTTT | CSGNYRNPNTEAFF
once | . | TRBJ2-5 | TRBV5-5 | TGTGCCAGCAGCTTGTCAGGATTCCGGCAAAAAGAGACCCAGTACTTC | CASSLSGFRQKETQYF
. | . | TRBJ2-2 | TRBV29-1 | TGCAGCGTGTGGACCCTAAGGGGGGAGCTGTTTTTT | CSVWTLRGELFF
. | . | TRBJ1-2 | TRBV5-6 | TGTGCCAGCAGCTTGGACACGGAGTATGGCTACACCTTC | CASSLDTEYGYTF
. | TRBD1 | TRBJ1-4 | TRBV6-1 | TGTGCCAGCAGTGAAGCGGGGACAGTGCTTGAAAAACTGTTTTTT | CASSEAGTVLEKLFF
. | TRBD1 | TRBJ2-7 | TRBV7-2 | TGTGCCAGCAGCTTAACAGGGGCCAAATCCCCCTACGAGCAGTACTTC | CASSLTGAKSPYEQYF
. | . | TRBJ2-7 | TRBV7-8 | TGTGCCAGCAGCCGCTACCCCGTGGGCAGGGGGGTCGACGAGCAGTACTTC | CASSRYPVGRGVDEQYF
. | . | TRBJ2-3 | TRBV5-1 | TGCGCCAGCAGCCATACCTCAGGGGCCCGCACAGATACGCAGTATTTT | CASSHTSGARTDTQYF
. | TRBD2 | TRBJ2-7 | TRBV10-2 | TGCGCCAGCAGTATTAAACTAGCGTGGGAGCAGTACTTC | CASSIKLAWEQYF
. | . | TRBJ1-1 | TRBV6-5 | TGTGCCAGCTCAGGGATGAACACTGAAGCTTTCTTT | CASSGMNTEAFF